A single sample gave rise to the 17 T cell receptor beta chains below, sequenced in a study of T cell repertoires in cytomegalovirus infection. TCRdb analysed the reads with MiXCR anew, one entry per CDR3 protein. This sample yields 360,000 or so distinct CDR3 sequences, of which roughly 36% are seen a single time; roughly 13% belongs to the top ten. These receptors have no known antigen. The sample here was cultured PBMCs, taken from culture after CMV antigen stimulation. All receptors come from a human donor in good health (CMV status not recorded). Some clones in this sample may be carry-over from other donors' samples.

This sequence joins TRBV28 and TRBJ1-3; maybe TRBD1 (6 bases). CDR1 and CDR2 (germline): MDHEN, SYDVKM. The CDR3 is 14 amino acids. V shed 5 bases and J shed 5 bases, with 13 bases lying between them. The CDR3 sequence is CASSVQGNRNTIYF. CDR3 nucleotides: TGTGCCAGCAGTGTACAGGGTAACAGAAACACCATATATTTT.

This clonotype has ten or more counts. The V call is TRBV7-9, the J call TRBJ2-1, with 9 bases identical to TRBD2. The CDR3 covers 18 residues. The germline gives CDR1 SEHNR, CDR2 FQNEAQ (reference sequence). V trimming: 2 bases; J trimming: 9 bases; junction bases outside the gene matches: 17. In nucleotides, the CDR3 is TGTGCCAGCAGCTTAATGGAGGGGGGGACTAGCTCCTCGCTTGAGCAGTTCTTC. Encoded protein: CASSLMEGGTSSSLEQFF.

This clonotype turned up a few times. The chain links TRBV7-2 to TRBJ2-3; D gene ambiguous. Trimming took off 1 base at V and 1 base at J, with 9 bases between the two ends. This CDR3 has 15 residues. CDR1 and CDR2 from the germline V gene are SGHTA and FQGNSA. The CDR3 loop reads CASSLGNSGTDTQYF. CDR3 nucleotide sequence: TGTGCCAGCAGCTTAGGCAACAGCGGCACAGATACGCAGTATTTT.

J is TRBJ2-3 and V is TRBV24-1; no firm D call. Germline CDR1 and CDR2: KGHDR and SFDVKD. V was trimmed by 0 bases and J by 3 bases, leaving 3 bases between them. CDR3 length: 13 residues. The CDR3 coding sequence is TGTGCCACCAGTGATTTGCGGACAGATACGCAGTATTTT. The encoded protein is CATSDLRTDTQYF.

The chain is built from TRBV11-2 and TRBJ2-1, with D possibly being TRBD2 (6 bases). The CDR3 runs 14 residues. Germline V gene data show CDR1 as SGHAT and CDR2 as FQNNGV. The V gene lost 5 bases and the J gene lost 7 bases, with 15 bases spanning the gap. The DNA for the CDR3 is TGTGCCAGCAGCATTCTAGGCGGGATGAATGAGCAGTTCTTC. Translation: CASSILGGMNEQFF.

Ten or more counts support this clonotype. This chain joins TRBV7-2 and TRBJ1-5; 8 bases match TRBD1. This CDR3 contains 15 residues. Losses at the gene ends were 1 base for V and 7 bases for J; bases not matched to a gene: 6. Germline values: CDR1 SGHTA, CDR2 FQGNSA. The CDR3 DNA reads TGTGCCAGCAGCTTAGAACAGGGGGGAGGACAGCCCCAGCATTTT. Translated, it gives CASSLEQGGGQPQHF. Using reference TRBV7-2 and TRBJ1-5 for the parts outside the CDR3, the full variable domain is GAGVSQSPSNKVTEKGKDVELRCDPISGHTALYWYRQSLGQGLEFLIYFQGNSAPDKSGLPSDRFSAERTGGSVSTLTIQRTQQEDSAVYLCASSLEQGGGQPQHFGDGTRLSIL.

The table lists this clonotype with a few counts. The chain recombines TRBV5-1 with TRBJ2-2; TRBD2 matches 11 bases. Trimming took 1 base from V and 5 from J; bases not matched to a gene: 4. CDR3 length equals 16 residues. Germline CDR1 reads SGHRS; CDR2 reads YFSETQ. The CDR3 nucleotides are TGCGCCAGCAGCTTGAGAACTAGCGGGAGTACCGGGGAGCTGTTTTTT. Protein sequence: CASSLRTSGSTGELFF.

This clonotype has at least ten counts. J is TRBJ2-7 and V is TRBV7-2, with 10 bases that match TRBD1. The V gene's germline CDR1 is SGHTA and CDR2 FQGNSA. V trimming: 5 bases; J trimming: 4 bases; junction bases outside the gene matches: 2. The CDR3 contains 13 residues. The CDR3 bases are TGTGCCAGCAGCCGGACAGGGGGATACGAGCAGTACTTC. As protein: CASSRTGGYEQYF.

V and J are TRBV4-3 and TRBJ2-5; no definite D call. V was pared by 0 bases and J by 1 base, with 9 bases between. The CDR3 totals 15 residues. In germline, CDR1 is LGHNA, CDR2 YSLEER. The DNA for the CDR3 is TGCGCCAGCAGCCAAGATCCAGCGACCCAAGAGACCCAGTACTTC. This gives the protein CASSQDPATQETQYF.

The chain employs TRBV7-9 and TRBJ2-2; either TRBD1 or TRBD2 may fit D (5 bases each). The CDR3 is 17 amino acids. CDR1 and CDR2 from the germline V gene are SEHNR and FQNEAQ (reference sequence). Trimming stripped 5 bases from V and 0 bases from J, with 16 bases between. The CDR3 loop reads CASSKIIGTTNTGELFF. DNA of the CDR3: TGTGCCAGCAGCAAGATAATAGGGACCACGAACACCGGGGAGCTGTTTTTT.

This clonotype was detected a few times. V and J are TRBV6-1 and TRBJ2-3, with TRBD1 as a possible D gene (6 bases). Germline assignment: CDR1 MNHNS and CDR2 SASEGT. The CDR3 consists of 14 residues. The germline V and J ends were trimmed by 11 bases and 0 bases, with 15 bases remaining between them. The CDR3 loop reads CAGKQGSSTDTQYF. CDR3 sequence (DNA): TGTGCCGGCAAACAGGGATCTAGCACAGATACGCAGTATTTT.

The CDR3 nucleotides read TGCGCCAGCAGCCATCTAGACCTCCGGACAGTGAAAAGCACAGATACGCAGTATTTT. Translated: CASSHLDLRTVKSTDTQYF. The gene calls are TRBV4-1 and TRBJ2-3, with D perhaps TRBD1 (6 bases). CDR1 is MGHRA and CDR2 is YSYEKL in the germline V gene. CDR3 length: 19 amino acids. V was shortened by 3 bases and J by 0 bases, with 22 bases between the two germline ends.

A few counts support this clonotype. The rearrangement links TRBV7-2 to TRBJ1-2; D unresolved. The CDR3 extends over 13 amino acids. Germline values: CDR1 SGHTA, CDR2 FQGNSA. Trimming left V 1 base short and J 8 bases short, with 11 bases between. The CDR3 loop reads CASSLELSWGYTF. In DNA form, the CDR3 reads TGTGCCAGCAGCTTAGAATTATCTTGGGGCTACACCTTC.

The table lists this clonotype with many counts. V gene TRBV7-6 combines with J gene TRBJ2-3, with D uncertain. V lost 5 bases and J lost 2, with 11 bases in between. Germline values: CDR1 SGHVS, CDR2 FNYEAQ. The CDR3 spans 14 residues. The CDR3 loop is CASSLDSPTDTQYF. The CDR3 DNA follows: TGTGCCAGCAGCCTCGATTCACCCACAGATACGCAGTATTTT. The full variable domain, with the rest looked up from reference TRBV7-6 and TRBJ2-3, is GAGVSQSPRYKVTKRGQDVALRCDPISGHVSLYWYRQALGQGPEFLTYFNYEAQQDKSGLPNDRFSAERPEGSISTLTIQRTEQRDSAMYRCASSLDSPTDTQYFGPGTRLTVL.

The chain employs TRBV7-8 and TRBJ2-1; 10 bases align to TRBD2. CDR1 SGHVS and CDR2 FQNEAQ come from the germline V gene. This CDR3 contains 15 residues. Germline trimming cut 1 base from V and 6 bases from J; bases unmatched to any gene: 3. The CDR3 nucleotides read TGTGCCAGCAGCTTAGAGCTAGCGGGGGCCAATGAGCAGTTCTTC. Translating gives CASSLELAGANEQFF.

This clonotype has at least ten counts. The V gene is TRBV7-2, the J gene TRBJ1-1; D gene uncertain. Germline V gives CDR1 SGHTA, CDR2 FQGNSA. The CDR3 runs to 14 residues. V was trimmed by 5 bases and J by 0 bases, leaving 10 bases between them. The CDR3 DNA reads TGTGCCAGCAGCCAATCTCTCATGAACACTGAAGCTTTCTTT. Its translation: CASSQSLMNTEAFF.

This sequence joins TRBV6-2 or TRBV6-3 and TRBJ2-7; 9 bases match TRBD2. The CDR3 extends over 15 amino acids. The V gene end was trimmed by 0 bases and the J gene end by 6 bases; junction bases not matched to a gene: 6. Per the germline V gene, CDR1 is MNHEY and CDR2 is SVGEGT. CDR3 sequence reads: CASSYSTSGLSEQYF. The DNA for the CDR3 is TGTGCCAGCAGTTACTCGACTAGCGGCCTCTCCGAGCAGTACTTC.